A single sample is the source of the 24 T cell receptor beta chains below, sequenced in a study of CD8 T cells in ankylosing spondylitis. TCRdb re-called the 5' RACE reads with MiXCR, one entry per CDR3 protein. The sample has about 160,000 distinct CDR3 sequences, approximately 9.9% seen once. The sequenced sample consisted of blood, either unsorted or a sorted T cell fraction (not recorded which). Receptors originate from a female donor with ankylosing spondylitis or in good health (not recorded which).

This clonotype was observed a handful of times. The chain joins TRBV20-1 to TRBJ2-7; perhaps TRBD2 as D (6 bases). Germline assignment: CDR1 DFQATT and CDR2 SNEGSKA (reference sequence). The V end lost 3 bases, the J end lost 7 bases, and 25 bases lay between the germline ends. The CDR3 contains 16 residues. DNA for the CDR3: TGCAGTGCTAGGGGATTCGGGAGTAAGGACGTTAGTGAGCAGTACTTC. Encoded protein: CSARGFGSKDVSEQYF.

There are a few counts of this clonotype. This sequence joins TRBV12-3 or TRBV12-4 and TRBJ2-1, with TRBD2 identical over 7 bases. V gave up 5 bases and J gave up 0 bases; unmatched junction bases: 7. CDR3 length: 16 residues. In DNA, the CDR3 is TGTGCCAGCAGTCCAACTAGCGCCAGCTCCTACAATGAGCAGTTCTTC. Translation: CASSPTSASSYNEQFF.

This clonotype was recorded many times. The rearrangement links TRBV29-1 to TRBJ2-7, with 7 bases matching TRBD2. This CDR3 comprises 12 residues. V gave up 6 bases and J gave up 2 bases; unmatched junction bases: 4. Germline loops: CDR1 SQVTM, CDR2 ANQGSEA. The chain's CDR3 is CSVWGGAYEQYF. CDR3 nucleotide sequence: TGCAGCGTATGGGGAGGGGCCTACGAGCAGTACTTC.

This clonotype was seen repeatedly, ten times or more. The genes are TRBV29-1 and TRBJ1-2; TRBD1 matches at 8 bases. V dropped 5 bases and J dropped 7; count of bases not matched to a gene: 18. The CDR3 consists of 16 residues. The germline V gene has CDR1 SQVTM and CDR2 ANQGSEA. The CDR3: CSVKHALNQGAGGYTF. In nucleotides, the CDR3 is TGCAGCGTTAAACATGCCCTAAATCAGGGGGCCGGTGGCTACACCTTC.

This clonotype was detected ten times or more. The CDR3 reads CASSTPQGVGEKLFF. CDR3 bases: TGTGCCAGCAGCACCCCCCAGGGGGTCGGTGAAAAACTGTTTTTT. The genes are TRBV7-2 and TRBJ1-4; TRBD1 agrees at 7 bases. V was clipped by 5 bases and J by 7 bases; unmatched bases: 10. CDR3 length equals 15 residues. Germline CDR1 SGHTA, CDR2 FQGNSA.

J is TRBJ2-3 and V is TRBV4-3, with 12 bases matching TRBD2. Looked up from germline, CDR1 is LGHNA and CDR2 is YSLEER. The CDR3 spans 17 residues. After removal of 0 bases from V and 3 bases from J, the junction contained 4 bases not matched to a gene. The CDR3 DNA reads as TGCGCCAGCAGCCAAGAGACTAGCGGGAGTTGGACAGATACGCAGTATTTT. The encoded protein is CASSQETSGSWTDTQYF.

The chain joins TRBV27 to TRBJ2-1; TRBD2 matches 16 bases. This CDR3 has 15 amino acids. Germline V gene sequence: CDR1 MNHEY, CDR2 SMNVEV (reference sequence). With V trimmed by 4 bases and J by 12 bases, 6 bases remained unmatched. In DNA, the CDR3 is TGTGCCAGCAGTTCGGGACTAGCGGGAGGGCTGGGGCAGTTCTTC. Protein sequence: CASSSGLAGGLGQFF.

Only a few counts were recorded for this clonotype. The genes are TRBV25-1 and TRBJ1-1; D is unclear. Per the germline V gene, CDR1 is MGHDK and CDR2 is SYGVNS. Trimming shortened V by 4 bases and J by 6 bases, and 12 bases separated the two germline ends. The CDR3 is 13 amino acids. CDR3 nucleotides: TGTGCCAGCAGTGCGGGGAGGAAGGCTGAAGCTTTCTTT. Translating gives CASSAGRKAEAFF.

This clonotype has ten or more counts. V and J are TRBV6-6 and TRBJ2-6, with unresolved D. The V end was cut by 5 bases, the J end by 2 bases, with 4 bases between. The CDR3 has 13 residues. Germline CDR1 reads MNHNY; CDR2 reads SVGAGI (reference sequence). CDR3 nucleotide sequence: TGTGCCAGCAGTACGGCTGGGGCCAACGTCCTGACTTTC. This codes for CASSTAGANVLTF.

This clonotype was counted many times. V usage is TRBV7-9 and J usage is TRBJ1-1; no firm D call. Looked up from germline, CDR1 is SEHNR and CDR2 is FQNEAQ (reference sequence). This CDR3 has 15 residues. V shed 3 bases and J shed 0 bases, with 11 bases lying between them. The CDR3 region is CASSFVGGMNTEAFF. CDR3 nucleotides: TGTGCCAGCAGCTTCGTGGGTGGGATGAACACTGAAGCTTTCTTT.

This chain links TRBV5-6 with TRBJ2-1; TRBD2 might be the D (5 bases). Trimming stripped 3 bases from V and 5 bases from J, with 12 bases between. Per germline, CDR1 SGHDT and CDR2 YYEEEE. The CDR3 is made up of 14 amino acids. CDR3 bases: TGTGCCAGCAGCTACGGACTGGGCGACAATGAGCAGTTCTTC. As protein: CASSYGLGDNEQFF.

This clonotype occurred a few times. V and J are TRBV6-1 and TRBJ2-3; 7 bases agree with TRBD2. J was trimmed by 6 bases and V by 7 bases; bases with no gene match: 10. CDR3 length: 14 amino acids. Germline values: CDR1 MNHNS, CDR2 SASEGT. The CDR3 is CASTDGGSADTQYF. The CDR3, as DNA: TGTGCCAGCACCGATGGCGGGAGTGCGGATACGCAGTATTTT.

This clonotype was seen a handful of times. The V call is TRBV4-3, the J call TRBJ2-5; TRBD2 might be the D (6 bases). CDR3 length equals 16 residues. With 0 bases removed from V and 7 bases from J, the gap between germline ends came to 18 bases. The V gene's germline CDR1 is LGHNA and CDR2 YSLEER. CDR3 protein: CASSQDSGGYSRTQYF. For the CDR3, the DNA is TGCGCCAGCAGCCAAGATAGTGGAGGGTACTCGCGGACCCAGTACTTC.

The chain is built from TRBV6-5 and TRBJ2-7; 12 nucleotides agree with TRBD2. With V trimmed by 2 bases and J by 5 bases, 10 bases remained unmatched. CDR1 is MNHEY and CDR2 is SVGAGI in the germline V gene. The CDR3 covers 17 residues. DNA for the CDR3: TGTGCCAGCAGTTACCCCTCGACTAGCGGGAGCCCCAACGAGCAGTACTTC. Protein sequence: CASSYPSTSGSPNEQYF.

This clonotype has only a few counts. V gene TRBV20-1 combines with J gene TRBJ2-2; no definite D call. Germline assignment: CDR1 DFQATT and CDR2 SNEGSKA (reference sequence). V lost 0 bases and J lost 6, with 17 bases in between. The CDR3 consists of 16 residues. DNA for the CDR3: TGCAGTGCTAGAGAAACTATGGGCCCCCTCGCCGGGGAGCTGTTTTTT. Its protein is CSARETMGPLAGELFF.

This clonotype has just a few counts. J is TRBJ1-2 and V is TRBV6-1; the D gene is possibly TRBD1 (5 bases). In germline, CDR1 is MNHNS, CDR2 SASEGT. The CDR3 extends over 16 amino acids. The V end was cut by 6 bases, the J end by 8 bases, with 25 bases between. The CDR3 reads CASSQEGTTAMGGYTF. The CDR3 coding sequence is TGTGCCAGCAGCCAAGAAGGGACGACCGCTATGGGCGGCTACACCTTC.

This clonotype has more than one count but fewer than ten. In DNA, the CDR3 is TGTGCCAGCGGGGACAGGGACTACAATGAGCAGTTCTTC. This gives the protein CASGDRDYNEQFF. The chain recombines TRBV6-1 with TRBJ2-1; 9 bases are a match to TRBD1. The CDR3 has 13 amino acids. V dropped 8 bases and J dropped 3; count of bases not matched to a gene: 2. Per the germline V gene, CDR1 is MNHNS and CDR2 is SASEGT.

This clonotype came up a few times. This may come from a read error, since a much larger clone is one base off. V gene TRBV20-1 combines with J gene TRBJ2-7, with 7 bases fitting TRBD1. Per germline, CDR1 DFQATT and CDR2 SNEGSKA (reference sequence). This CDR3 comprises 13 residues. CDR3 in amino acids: CRAVTGDWYEQYF. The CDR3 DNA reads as TGCAGAGCAGTCACAGGGGATTGGTACGAGCAGTACTTC.

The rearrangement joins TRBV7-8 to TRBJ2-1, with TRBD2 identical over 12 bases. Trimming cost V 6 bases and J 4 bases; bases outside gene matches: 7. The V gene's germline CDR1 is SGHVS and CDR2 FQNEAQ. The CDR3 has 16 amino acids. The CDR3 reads CASRYGLAGTYNEQFF. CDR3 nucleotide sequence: TGTGCCAGCAGATACGGACTAGCGGGAACATACAATGAGCAGTTCTTC.

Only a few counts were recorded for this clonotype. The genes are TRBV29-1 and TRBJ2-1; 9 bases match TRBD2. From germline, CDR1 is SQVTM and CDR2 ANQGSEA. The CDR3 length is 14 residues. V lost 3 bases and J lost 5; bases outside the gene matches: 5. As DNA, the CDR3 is TGCAGCGTTGAGGGGACTAGCAACGACAATGAGCAGTTCTTC. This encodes CSVEGTSNDNEQFF.

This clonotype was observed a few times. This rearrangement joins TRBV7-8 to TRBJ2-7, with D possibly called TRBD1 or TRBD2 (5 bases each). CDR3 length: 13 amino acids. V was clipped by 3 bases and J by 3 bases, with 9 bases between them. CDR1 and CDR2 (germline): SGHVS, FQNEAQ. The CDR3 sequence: CASSLGRFYEQYF. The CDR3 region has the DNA TGTGCCAGCAGCTTGGGACGGTTCTACGAGCAGTACTTC.

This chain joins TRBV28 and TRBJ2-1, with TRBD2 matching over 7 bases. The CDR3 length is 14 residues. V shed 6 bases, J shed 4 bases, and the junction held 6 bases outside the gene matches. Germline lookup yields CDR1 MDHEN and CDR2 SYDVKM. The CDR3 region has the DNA TGTGCCAGCAGGGGGGGGGAGACATACAATGAGCAGTTCTTC. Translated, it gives CASRGGETYNEQFF.

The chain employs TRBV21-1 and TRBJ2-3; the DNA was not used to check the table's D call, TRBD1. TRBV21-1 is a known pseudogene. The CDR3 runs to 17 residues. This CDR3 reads CASSKGTQGKGRDTQYF. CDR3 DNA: TGTGCCAGCAGCAAAGGGACACAGGGGAAAGGAAGAGATACGCAGTATTTT.

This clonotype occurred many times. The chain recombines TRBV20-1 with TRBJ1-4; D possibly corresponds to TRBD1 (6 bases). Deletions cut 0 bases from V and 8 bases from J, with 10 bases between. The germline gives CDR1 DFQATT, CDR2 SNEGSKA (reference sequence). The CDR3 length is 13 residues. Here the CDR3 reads CSARDYQGEKLFF. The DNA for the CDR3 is TGCAGTGCTAGAGATTATCAGGGGGAAAAACTGTTTTTT.